A few counts support the clone carrying this T cell receptor (beta chain). The whole isolated RNA underwent reverse transcription, so sequencing captured expressed TCRB transcripts. Assay used: immunoSEQ multiplex PCR; TCRdb lists only in-frame clones, some missing. The sample shows about 160,000 clones, around 8% of them seen only once. This sample is part of a study of beta chain features in type 1 diabetes. About the study: Patients looked much like healthy donors when it came to age, gender and cell yields.

A sort by CD45RO/CCR7/CD25/CD127/CD95/CD27 yielded CD4+ naive, central memory, regulatory and stem cell-like memory cells. Purities over 98% were achieved in all sorted populations. Trimming cost V 7 bases and J 0 bases, with 12 bases left between them. This CDR3 has 14 residues. CDR1 is SNHLY and CDR2 is FYNNEI in the germline V gene. The receptor was derived from a man aged 18 to 30 in good health. Material: central memory CD4+ T cells from blood. This chain connects TRBV2 to TRBJ1-1; tentative D call: TRBD1 (5 bases). As DNA, the CDR3 is TGTGCCAGCAACCGGGGGGGGGTGAACACTGAAGCTTTCTTT. It is translated as CASNRGGVNTEAFF.